These T cell receptor beta chains were read from a single sample in a study of shared clonotypes between healthy human individuals. Sequencing was performed with immunoSEQ multiplex PCR; in TCRdb, only in-frame clones are kept and a portion is missing. The data show over 2 million clones, with around 93% seen just once and 0.3% to 0.45% held by the top ten. Sequenced: naive CD4+ T cells from PBMCs. Receptors originate from a man aged 18-30 years in good health. Some clones in this sample may be carry-over from other donors' samples. Each CDR3 is given with its conserved first and last residue. Fields, in order: V gene, CDR3 protein.

>TRBV5-6
CASSTMTGGNSPLHF
>TRBV28
CASSSSGQETQYF
>TRBV20-1
CSASLADTQYF
>TRBV4-2
CASSQAAGLLEKLFF
>TRBV5-1
CASSFGTQETQYF
>TRBV5-8
CASSLKQTQYF
>TRBV28
CASSTGGASNQPQHF
>TRBV7-2
CASSFRSGWGETQYF
>TRBV7-3
CASSLRLAGGYEQFF
>TRBV28
CASRPSGNTIYF
>TRBV10-3
CAIRQGYQETQYF
>TRBV6-5
CASSLRDSSYEQYF
>TRBV6-5
CASSLNRRSYEQYF
>TRBV28
CASSSSLGQGKDYTF
>TRBV28
CASSEPGLEIPEQFF
>TRBV28
CASITQGRGEEKLFF
>TRBV7-9
CASSSLIPGLAFEQFF
>TRBV16
CASSQAQNQPQHF
>TRBV6-1
CASSPVGTGFYGYTF
>TRBV27
CASRNAAGTGPHEQFF
>TRBV11-3
CASSLVGGQYNEQFF
>TRBV5-1
CASSLVGTSGQETQYF
>TRBV28
CASRTGGQETQYF
>TRBV11-2
CASSKTGGVKNIQYF
>TRBV2
CASSHRVKNTEAFF
>TRBV28
CASSLGRTAVRGTF
>TRBV14
CASSFSGSPYEQYF
>TRBV5-1
CASSPSLTGAFDEAFF
>TRBV19
CASSISDAIISGNTIYF
>TRBV28
CASSLYPYEQYF
>TRBV6-5
CASSKRDSRGEKLFF
>TRBV6-5
CASSWQTGGIDEQYF
>TRBV28
CASTNPGEGRGYGYTF
>TRBV11-2
CASSLLPRWGDEQFF
>TRBV28
CASSLGGDYGYTF
>TRBV5-1
CASSLAVAGGGDTQYF
>TRBV7-8
CASSLIGAPTQKYNEKLFF
>TRBV27
CASSSPGLAADTQYF
>TRBV6-1
CASSLGQGAYGYTF
>TRBV9
CASSGTSPSGELFF
>TRBV10-2
CASTAGGATIYF
>TRBV7-2
CASSPRTPYEQYF
>TRBV6-5
CASSLRDRGGYEQYF
>TRBV11-3
CASSLAMDTEAFF
>TRBV11-2
CASSLRTMNTEAFF
>TRBV28
CASSLSGPQYPNRHYEQYF
>TRBV28
CASSGADLPQETQYF
>TRBV15
CATSRDPPGTTGELFF
>TRBV7-9
CASSTVRGANVLTF
>TRBV9
CASRPPGSGGNTEAFF